The 13 T cell receptor beta chains below all came from one sample that was sequenced in a study of CD8 T cells in ankylosing spondylitis. TCRdb used MiXCR to reprocess the 5' RACE reads, holding one entry per CDR3 protein. The sample holds over 700,000 distinct CDR3 sequences, roughly 19% seen once. For these receptors, no antigen is known. Overall study findings and caveats: A motif in TCR beta, a set of about 8 highly homologous variants, appeared characteristic of ankylosing spondylitis blood.

The sequenced sample consisted of blood, either unsorted or a sorted T cell fraction (not recorded which). The origin of the receptors is a male donor with ankylosing spondylitis.

This clonotype appeared a few times. This chain connects TRBV25-1 to TRBJ2-1; D tentatively reads TRBD1 or TRBD2 (5 bases each). V lost 1 base and J 7 bases, leaving 17 bases between the germline ends. Per the germline V gene, CDR1 is MGHDK and CDR2 is SYGVNS. The CDR3 loop spans 16 amino acids. DNA for the CDR3: TGTGCCAGCAGTGAATCCAAACTGGGCTGGGGGAATGAGCAGTTCTTC. This gives the protein CASSESKLGWGNEQFF.

The chain joins TRBV4-3 to TRBJ2-3; D remains ambiguous. Trimming removed 0 bases from V and 7 bases from J, with 11 bases in between. The CDR3 sequence is 14 residues long. CDR1 is LGHNA, CDR2 YSLEER, per germline. The CDR3 spells CASSQEALRHTQYF. The CDR3 DNA sequence: TGCGCCAGCAGCCAAGAAGCGCTACGACATACGCAGTATTTT.

This clonotype was observed at least ten times. The chain is built from TRBV7-6 and TRBJ2-3; TRBD2 matches at 11 bases. With 1 base clipped from V and 1 base from J, the junction kept 7 bases outside the gene matches. CDR3 length: 18 residues. Looked up from germline, CDR1 is SGHVS and CDR2 is FNYEAQ. CDR3 bases: TGTGCCAGCAGCTTAGTCGACGCTAGCGGGGGGCGCACAGATACGCAGTATTTT. This encodes CASSLVDASGGRTDTQYF.

The rearrangement joins TRBV6-1 to TRBJ1-6; TRBD1 might be the D (6 bases). Trimming stripped 6 bases from V and 13 bases from J, with 22 bases between. The germline gives CDR1 MNHNS, CDR2 SASEGT. The CDR3 length is 15 residues. Here the CDR3 reads CASRLDSPRAHPLHF. Here the CDR3 DNA reads TGTGCCAGCAGACTGGACAGCCCCCGTGCCCATCCCCTCCACTTT.

The chain couples TRBV27 to TRBJ2-7; 7 nucleotides line up with TRBD1. There are 16 residues in the CDR3. Germline CDR1 and CDR2: MNHEY and SMNVEV (reference sequence). The junction had 12 bases not matched to a gene; V was cut back by 6 bases and J by 1 base. Here the CDR3 reads CASSSPSGTASYEQYF. CDR3 DNA sequence: TGTGCCAGCAGCTCCCCCTCCGGGACAGCTTCCTACGAGCAGTACTTC.

This clonotype occurred many times. The junction shows a germline mismatch at one end, possibly a read error. The CDR3 loop reads CASSLGQAYNEQFF. In DNA, the CDR3 is TGTGCCAGCAGTTTGGGACAGGCCTACAATGAGCAGTTCTTC. The V call is TRBV5-1, the J call TRBJ2-1, with 8 bases aligning to TRBD1. CDR1 and CDR2 from the germline V gene are SGHRS and YFSETQ. The CDR3 is 14 amino acids. Combining the CDR3 with reference TRBV5-1 and TRBJ2-1 gives the whole variable domain KAGVTQTPRYLIKTRGQQVTLSCSPISGHRSVSWYQQTPGQGLQFLFEYFSETQRNKGNFPGRFSGRQFSNSRSEMNVSTLELGDSALYLCASSLGQAYNEQFFGPGTRLTVL.

This clonotype came up a few times. The chain couples TRBV24-1 to TRBJ2-2; 8 positions agree with TRBD2. This CDR3 region has 14 residues. Per germline, CDR1 KGHDR and CDR2 SFDVKD. V gave up 5 bases and J gave up 6 bases; unmatched junction bases: 4. CDR3 DNA: TGTGCCACCAGTGGAGCGGGAGATGCCGGGGAGCTGTTTTTT. Its translation: CATSGAGDAGELFF.

J is TRBJ1-2 and V is TRBV9; perhaps TRBD1 as D (5 bases). V lost 4 bases, J lost 8 bases, and 18 bases lay in between. Looked up from germline, CDR1 is SGDLS and CDR2 is YYNGEE. The CDR3 consists of 14 residues. The CDR3 DNA follows: TGTGCCAGCAGCCCCCTTCTGGGGGGTGAAGGCTACACCTTC. Residues: CASSPLLGGEGYTF.

The J gene is TRBJ2-7, the V gene TRBV14, with TRBD1 as a possible D gene (6 bases). CDR1 and CDR2 (germline): SGHDN, FVKESK. The ends were cut back, 4 bases at V and 7 bases at J, with 14 bases in the middle. This CDR3 is 13 amino acids long. CDR3 amino acids: CASSPNRVGEQYF. The CDR3 DNA reads as TGTGCCAGCAGCCCCAACAGGGTTGGGGAGCAGTACTTC.

The rearrangement links TRBV20-1 to TRBJ2-2; D is undetermined. With 5 bases removed from V and 6 bases from J, the gap between germline ends came to 10 bases. This CDR3 comprises 12 residues. From germline, CDR1 is DFQATT and CDR2 SNEGSKA (reference sequence). The CDR3 coding sequence is TGCAGTGCTGAGTGGGATCCCGGGGAGCTGTTTTTT. Its protein is CSAEWDPGELFF.

Note on this clonotype: One end of the junction does not line up with germline, which may come from a read error. The chain is built from TRBV15 and TRBJ2-1; TRBD2 agrees at 11 bases. CDR3 length: 15 residues. The germline gives CDR1 LNHNV, CDR2 YYDKDF (reference sequence). The CDR3 DNA reads TGTGACACCAGCAAGGGGACTAGCGGCTACAATGAGCAGTTCTTC. Translating gives CDTSKGTSGYNEQFF.

The sample holds a few counts of this clonotype. V and J are TRBV4-1 and TRBJ2-1; TRBD2 might be the D (6 bases). CDR1 is MGHRA and CDR2 is YSYEKL in the germline V gene. The CDR3 runs to 14 residues. The germline V and J ends were trimmed by 1 base and 8 bases, with 12 bases remaining between them. The CDR3 protein is CASSQVGGDDEQFF. The DNA of the CDR3 is TGCGCCAGCAGCCAAGTGGGGGGAGACGATGAGCAGTTCTTC.

The chain is built from TRBV5-1 and TRBJ2-7, with D perhaps matching TRBD1 (6 bases). The CDR3 length is 13 residues. V shed 7 bases and J shed 3 bases, with 14 bases lying between them. Germline V CDR1 and CDR2: SGHRS, YFSETQ. Here the CDR3 reads CASGTTRGYEQYF. For the CDR3, the DNA is TGCGCCAGCGGGACAACACGAGGCTACGAGCAGTACTTC. Looking up the rest from reference TRBV5-1 and TRBJ2-7 gives the full variable domain: KAGVTQTPRYLIKTRGQQVTLSCSPISGHRSVSWYQQTPGQGLQFLFEYFSETQRNKGNFPGRFSGRQFSNSRSEMNVSTLELGDSALYLCASGTTRGYEQYFGPGTRLTVT.